This record covers a single T cell receptor beta chain. This clone was observed a few times. No cognate antigen has been identified for it. No base-level quality is on record; no much larger clone is a single base apart. The entire isolated RNA was reverse transcribed using the High Capacity cDNA Reverse Transcription Kit, and thus expressed TCRB transcripts were sequenced. Deep immunoSEQ sequencing was performed on naive, central memory and regulatory T cell samples, with an average of about 3.57 million total reads per sample. Sorted cells were lysed in RLT buffer and RNA was extracted with DNase-treated RNeasy Micro or Mini kits, depending on cell number. Each cell subset was processed on its own to prevent cross-contamination, while patient and healthy donor samples were processed together. The immunoSEQ multiplex PCR was used to amplify TCRB sequences from cDNA, yielding 87-bp fragments that span the CDR3 region. The amplicons were sequenced using the Illumina HiSeq platform. For the original study's pipeline: PCR bias was corrected computationally using synthetic template baselines, and reads within Hamming distance 2 were collapsed, with unmergeable singletons discarded. By aligning reads against IMGT, V, D and J genes, CDR3 length, and insertions or deletions at six rearrangement sites were assigned. Within each subset, clonotype counts were normalized to sorted cell number, and only after that were true diversity and Gini coefficients computed with the tcR R package. The overlap coefficient, calculated on TCRB nucleotide sequences, was used to measure repertoire sharing. TCRdb retrieved this table from immuneACCESS and kept in-frame rearrangements only. Not all clones are present; in checked studies, unresolved V genes account for under half, and no reason is known for the remainder. The V and J calls and clone size come from that table; D and trimming were worked out from the DNA. Present in this sample are almost 350,000 clones, around 9.7% of which were seen just once. Around 1% of the sample is taken by the ten largest.

The data were taken from a study of beta chain features in type 1 diabetes (dated by TCRdb to 2017 to 2018). Looking at the study overall: Patients and healthy donors did not differ in mean age, gender distribution, total cell number or subset yield. A total of 90 million to 140 million sorted cells were examined across all samples, and RNA yield correlated strongly with the number of cells per subset. In the study, TCRB repertoires of sorted circulating CD4+ T cell subsets from recently diagnosed type 1 diabetes patients were compared with those of matched healthy donors. Whereas all 30 or so donors provided naive and central memory subsets, regulatory and stem cell-like memory subsets were isolated from just 8 patients and about 8 healthy donors.

The full study reports these points: Because cDNA rather than genomic DNA was sequenced, highly expressing activated cells could have been over-represented, although no difference in activation and CD3 levels was found between groups. PCR might favor shorter templates, but patient and control samples were amplified and corrected together, so any skew would affect both groups equally. The naive, central memory and regulatory TCRB repertoires appeared to resemble one another more closely among patients than among healthy donors. Because small numbers of individuals were included in the HLA sub-analyses, any influence of HLA type on TCRB rearrangement was left unresolved. Patients with type 1 diabetes made fewer insertions and deleted more nucleotides at VDJ recombination sites, implying thymic rearrangement abnormalities. In all four CD4+ subsets, TCRB CDR3 length was moderately but significantly shorter in type 1 diabetes patients.

V gives up 4 bases and J gives up 5 bases, and the segment between their germline ends measures 16 bases. The CDR3 covers 14 residues, taking in both the cysteine and the phenylalanine. Only the CDR3 DNA stays, 42 bases, in frame from base 1. Sequences SGHNT (CDR1) and YYREEE (CDR2) are obtained from the germline V gene (reference sequence). A single peripheral blood draw of around 100 mL on average was collected from each donor into heparinised tubes. Naive, central memory, regulatory and stem cell-like memory CD4+ T cells were sorted on a BD FACSAria II using a panel including CD45RO, CCR7, CD25, CD127, CD95 and CD27. Every sorted population had a purity above 95%. PBMCs were isolated immediately by Lymphoprep density gradient centrifugation and stained directly without culture. So that batch effects would be minimized, each experiment stained and sorted samples in pairs, pairing one healthy donor with one patient.

This TCR was recovered from a man aged 25 to 40 with type 1 diabetes. The rearrangement combines TRBV5-4 with TRBJ2-7, with a tentative D gene TRBD1 over 6 matching bases. The specimen sequenced was central memory CD4+ T cells from blood. The DNA reads TGTGCCAGCAGCCCGGGACACCGTGGCGACGAGCAGTACTTC. This yields the protein CASSPGHRGDEQYF.